This T cell receptor (beta chain) appears in the sequencing data of a study of STAT5B mutations in CD4+ large granular lymphocyte leukemia. TCRdb's copy holds only in-frame clones and misses some; the assay was immunoSEQ multiplex PCR. The sample lists 30,000 to 40,000 clones, about 80% occurring once. V lost 4 bases and J lost 5; bases outside the gene matches: 9. The CDR3 has 15 amino acids. From germline, CDR1 is SGHNT and CDR2 YYREEE (reference sequence). The sequence was collected from a human donor in good health. The chain employs TRBV5-4 and TRBJ2-5, with 9 bases aligning to TRBD2. Sequences were obtained from CD4+ T cells from blood buffy coats. As DNA, the CDR3 is TGTGCCAGCAGCCGCGCGGGGGGGGTAGGGGAGACCCAGTACTTC. Amino acids: CASSRAGGVGETQYF.